Following are 21 T cell receptor beta chains from one sample sequenced in a study of cytomegalovirus exposure and HLA in healthy donors. TCRdb keeps only in-frame clones here, not all; method: immunoSEQ multiplex PCR. The sample consists of about 130,000 clones, roughly 89% of them appearing once. Sequenced sample: PBMCs. The origin of the receptors is a woman aged 18-30 years in good health and CMV-seronegative.

V and J are TRBV5-1 and TRBJ1-6, with a tentative D call TRBD1 (6 bases). From germline, CDR1 is SGHRS and CDR2 YFSETQ. V was pared by 0 bases and J by 6 bases, with 10 bases between. This CDR3 contains 15 residues. CDR3 DNA: TGCGCCAGCAGCTTGGTGCAGGGGTCTAATTCACCCCTCCACTTT. Its protein product is CASSLVQGSNSPLHF.

The V gene is TRBV7-3, the J gene TRBJ2-3, with a weak D call TRBD2 (6 bases). The CDR3 is 15 amino acids. Germline-derived CDR1 and CDR2 are SGHTA and FQGTGA. V lost 5 bases to trimming and J lost 1 base, with 13 bases between them. The CDR3 here is CASSKMGGGTDTQYF. Written as DNA, the CDR3 is TGTGCCAGCAGCAAAATGGGCGGGGGCACAGATACGCAGTATTTT.

This chain connects TRBV7-9 to TRBJ2-1, with unresolved D. Trimming removed 1 base from V and 8 bases from J, with 18 bases in between. CDR3 length: 16 amino acids. Germline V gene lookup returns CDR1 SEHNR and CDR2 FQNEAQ (reference sequence). CDR3 nucleotide sequence: TGTGCCAGCAGCTTAGGCAGTTCCACCCTTACAGATGAGCAGTTCTTC. This gives the protein CASSLGSSTLTDEQFF.

The CDR3 region has the DNA TGTGCCACAGGAGCGGGGGGGCCCTACAATGAGCAGTTCTTC. Its protein is CATGAGGPYNEQFF. The rearrangement links TRBV27 to TRBJ2-1; TRBD2 aligns across 10 bases. Trimming cost V 10 bases and J 2 bases; bases outside gene matches: 5. Germline CDR1 and CDR2: MNHEY and SMNVEV (reference sequence). The CDR3 is made up of 14 amino acids.

This rearrangement joins TRBV6-5 to TRBJ2-7; D may be TRBD1 (5 bases). The CDR3 runs 13 residues. The germline V gene has CDR1 MNHEY and CDR2 SVGAGI. V lost 2 bases and J lost 2, with 7 bases in between. The CDR3 loop is CASSYGRAYEQYF. CDR3 DNA sequence: TGTGCCAGCAGTTACGGCAGGGCCTACGAGCAGTACTTC.

The table lists this clone with a few counts. This rearrangement joins TRBV19 to TRBJ1-2; D ambiguous. The length of the CDR3 is 12 residues. The germline CDR1 and CDR2 sequences are LNHDA and SQIVND (reference sequence). Trimming pared 8 bases from V and 4 bases from J, leaving 11 bases between. The CDR3 sequence: CASSQAGYGYTF. CDR3 DNA sequence: TGTGCCAGTTCCCAGGCAGGCTATGGCTACACCTTC.

V is TRBV6-1 and J is TRBJ2-1; 7 bases are shared with TRBD1. The CDR3 extends over 12 amino acids. V shed 6 bases and J 14 bases; nucleotides not matched to a gene: 10. Germline values: CDR1 MNHNS, CDR2 SASEGT. CDR3 loop: CASRVHRGSKFF. The CDR3 DNA reads TGTGCCAGCAGGGTACACAGGGGATCTAAGTTCTTC.

A few counts support this clone. The CDR3 protein is CASSMDRGKTGNTIYF. CDR3 coding DNA: TGTGCCAGTAGTATGGACAGGGGCAAAACTGGAAACACCATATATTTT. The V gene is TRBV19, the J gene TRBJ1-3; TRBD1 agrees at 9 bases. The CDR3 spans 16 residues. J lost 2 bases, V lost 3 bases, and 5 bases had no gene match. Looked up from germline, CDR1 is LNHDA and CDR2 is SQIVND (reference sequence). Filled out from reference TRBV19 and TRBJ1-3, the complete variable domain reads DGGITQSPKYLFRKEGQNVTLSCEQNLNHDAMYWYRQDPGQGLRLIYYSQIVNDFQKGDIAEGYSVSREKKESFPLTVTSAQKNPTAFYLCASSMDRGKTGNTIYFGEGSWLTVV.

This chain's CDR3 is CASSFQGVGNTEAFF. CDR3 nucleotide sequence: TGTGCCAGCAGCTTCCAAGGGGTTGGGAACACTGAAGCTTTCTTT. This chain joins TRBV11-2 and TRBJ1-1; possible D gene TRBD1, 5 bases. V dropped 3 bases and J dropped 1 base, with 12 bases sitting between them. From germline, CDR1 is SGHAT and CDR2 FQNNGV. The length of the CDR3 is 15 residues.

In this sample, this clone turned up once. This chain uses TRBV5-6 with TRBJ1-1, with 9 bases aligning to TRBD1. Per germline, CDR1 SGHDT and CDR2 YYEEEE. The CDR3 extends over 16 amino acids. J was trimmed by 3 bases and V by 6 bases; bases with no gene match: 12. This chain's CDR3 is CASTTGAGTGHTEAFF. CDR3 nucleotide sequence: TGTGCCAGCACTACGGGGGCCGGGACAGGGCACACTGAAGCTTTCTTT.

Here the CDR3 reads CASSPPSVANYGYTF. CDR3 nucleotides: TGTGCCAGCTCGCCCCCAAGCGTGGCTAACTATGGCTACACCTTC. The chain joins TRBV18 to TRBJ1-2; no clear D. This CDR3 comprises 15 residues. V was shortened by 6 bases and J by 0 bases, with 14 bases between the two germline ends. Per germline, CDR1 KGHSH and CDR2 LQKENI.

This chain uses TRBV7-8 with TRBJ1-4; 9 nucleotides match TRBD1. V lost 3 bases to trimming and J lost 6 bases; unmatched junction nucleotides: 2. In germline, CDR1 is SGHVS, CDR2 FQNEAQ. This CDR3 is 14 amino acids long. CDR3 in DNA: TGTGCCAGCAGCTTCCGGGACAGGGATGAAAAACTGTTTTTT. Amino acids: CASSFRDRDEKLFF. Combining the CDR3 with reference TRBV7-8 and TRBJ1-4 gives the whole variable domain GAGVSQSPRYKVAKRGQDVALRCDPISGHVSLFWYQQALGQGPEFLTYFQNEAQLDKSGLPSDRFFAERPEGSVSTLKIQRTQQEDSAVYLCASSFRDRDEKLFFGSGTQLSVL.

This chain connects TRBV6-4 to TRBJ2-1, with TRBD2 identical over 7 bases. The V and J ends lost 0 bases and 6 bases, in that order; junction bases with no gene match: 5. The CDR3 sequence is 15 residues long. Per germline, CDR1 MRHNA and CDR2 SNTAGT. CDR3 coding DNA: TGTGCCAGCAGTGACTCGAGATCGGGGGGCAATGAGCAGTTCTTC. Its protein product is CASSDSRSGGNEQFF.

This clone was found a few times. This rearrangement joins TRBV7-9 to TRBJ2-7; tentatively, D is TRBD1 (6 bases). This CDR3 has 13 amino acids. Germline assignment: CDR1 SEHNR and CDR2 FQNEAQ (reference sequence). V was pared by 5 bases and J by 3 bases, with 11 bases between. For the CDR3, the DNA is TGTGCCAGCAGCCTCGGACAGTTCTACGAGCAGTACTTC. Translating gives CASSLGQFYEQYF. Based on the CDR3 plus reference TRBV7-9 and TRBJ2-7, the full variable domain is DTGVSQNPRHKITKRGQNVTFRCDPISEHNRLYWYRQTLGQGPEFLTYFQNEAQLEKSRLLSDRFSAERPKGSFSTLEIQRTEQGDSAMYLCASSLGQFYEQYFGPGTRLTVT.

The chain recombines TRBV7-8 with TRBJ1-3; 7 nucleotides match TRBD1. CDR1 SGHVS and CDR2 FQNEAQ come from the germline V gene. This CDR3 region has 15 residues. V shed 5 bases, J shed 4 bases, and the junction held 8 bases outside the gene matches. CDR3 protein: CASSPQTGSGNTIYF. CDR3 sequence (DNA): TGTGCCAGCAGCCCCCAGACAGGGTCCGGAAACACCATATATTTT.

The gene calls are TRBV5-1 and TRBJ2-1; D gene unclear. CDR3 size: 12 residues. CDR1 is SGHRS and CDR2 is YFSETQ in the germline V gene. The V gene lost 6 bases and the J gene lost 8 bases, with 12 bases spanning the gap. The CDR3 sequence is CASKLYVDEQFF. The CDR3 region has the DNA TGCGCCAGCAAGCTTTACGTGGATGAGCAGTTCTTC.

This clone was observed once. Here the CDR3 reads CATATASGNTIYF. As DNA, the CDR3 is TGTGCCACCGCTACCGCCTCTGGAAACACCATATATTTT. The chain has TRBV15 and TRBJ1-3; the D is unclear. Germline CDR1 LNHNV, CDR2 YYDKDF (reference sequence). CDR3 size: 13 residues. The V gene lost 8 bases and the J gene lost 0 bases, with 8 bases spanning the gap.

The genes are TRBV5-8 and TRBJ1-1; D is undetermined. The CDR3 runs 13 residues. V dropped 2 bases and J dropped 5 bases, with 10 bases sitting between them. Looked up from germline, CDR1 is SGHTS and CDR2 is YDEGEE. CDR3 in amino acids: CASSFYLRTEAFF. The DNA of the CDR3 is TGTGCCAGCAGCTTCTATTTGCGGACTGAAGCTTTCTTT.

This clone appeared once. The rearrangement uses TRBV7-2 and TRBJ1-3; no definite D call. From germline, CDR1 is SGHTA and CDR2 FQGNSA. CDR3 length: 13 amino acids. Trimming took 1 base from V and 8 from J, leaving 9 bases between them. In DNA form, the CDR3 reads TGTGCCAGCAGCTTAGGCCGGCGGGACACCATATATTTT. Translation: CASSLGRRDTIYF.

J is TRBJ2-5 and V is TRBV5-1, with 7 bases identical to TRBD2. The V gene's germline CDR1 is SGHRS and CDR2 YFSETQ. Trimming at V came to 3 bases and at J to 2 bases, leaving 4 bases not matched to a gene. CDR3 length equals 14 residues. The CDR3 is CASSSNGGQETQYF. CDR3 DNA: TGCGCCAGCAGCTCGAACGGGGGGCAAGAGACCCAGTACTTC.

This chain joins TRBV14 and TRBJ1-1, with TRBD1 as a possible D gene (5 bases). Between the trimmed V and J ends, which lost 4 bases and 0 bases, there was a span of 12 bases. Germline V gives CDR1 SGHDN, CDR2 FVKESK. The CDR3 spans 15 residues. In DNA, the CDR3 is TGTGCCAGCAGCCTTCTCAGGGTCTTGAACACTGAAGCTTTCTTT. Its protein product is CASSLLRVLNTEAFF.